The rows below give T cell receptor beta chains drawn from one sample of a study of blood T cell repertoires in COVID-19. Profiling relied on immunoSEQ multiplex PCR, and the TCRdb table lists in-frame clones only, not all of them. The data hold about 45,000 clones, with roughly 87% observed a single time. The specimen was peripheral blood. Receptor source: a woman older than 75 in a cohort sampled during active or convalescent COVID-19. The CDR3 runs from the conserved cysteine through the conserved F or W. The D gene is left open where the match is weak. Not all rows give a size; the values are once, few, many and, for expanded clones, a class.

>14|TRBV29-1|TRBJ1-3|-|-
TGCAGCGTTGAGGGGGGTTTGGCTGGAAACACCATATATTTT
CSVEGGLAGNTIYF
>11|TRBV20-1|TRBJ2-7|-|-
TGCAGTGCTAGAGAACTACGTGAGCAGTACTTC
CSARELREQYF
>16|TRBV4-2|TRBJ1-1|once|-
TGTGCCAGCAGCCGGGGCGATACGGGTCGAGCCACTGAAGCTTTCTTT
CASSRGDTGRATEAFF
>15|TRBV5-1|TRBJ2-2|few|TRBD2
TGCGCCAGCTCCGGGGCTAGCGGAGACACCGGGGAGCTGTTTTTT
CASSGASGDTGELFF
>19|TRBV23-1|TRBJ1-4|-|-
TGCGCCAGCAGTCACCCACTCTTTACCAACAGGTCTATTAGTGAAAAACTGTTTTTT
CASSHPLFTNRSISEKLFF
>16|TRBV5-1|TRBJ1-2|-|TRBD1
TGCGCCAGCAGCTTGACAACGACAGGGATCGAGGGTGGCTACACCTTC
CASSLTTTGIEGGYTF
>14|TRBV9|TRBJ1-4|-|-
TGTGCCAGCAGCCTTGACATGACCTATGAAAAACTGTTTTTT
CASSLDMTYEKLFF
>14|TRBV5-6|TRBJ2-1|-|TRBD1
TGTGCCAGCAGCTTGTTGACAGGGGGCAATGAGCAGTTCTTC
CASSLLTGGNEQFF
>13|TRBV7-9|TRBJ2-1|-|-
TGTGCCAGCAGCATTAGCGGTTACAATGAGCAGTTCTTC
CASSISGYNEQFF
>14|TRBV5-1|TRBJ2-3|-|-
TGCGCCAGCAGCTTGGACAGAAGCACAGATACGCAGTATTTT
CASSLDRSTDTQYF
>14|TRBV9|TRBJ2-5|-|TRBD1
TGTGCCAGCAGCGTCAGGGGGAATCAAGAGACCCAGTACTTC
CASSVRGNQETQYF
>13|TRBV12-3/TRBV12-4|TRBJ2-7|-|TRBD1
TGTGCCAGCAGCTCGGGGACAGTAAACGAGCAGTATTTC
CASSSGTVNEQYF
>13|TRBV5-1|TRBJ2-1|-|TRBD1
TGCGCCAGCAGCGTGACAGGGGATACTGAGCAGTTCTTC
CASSVTGDTEQFF
>16|TRBV7-3|TRBJ1-6|-|-
TGTGCCAGCAGCTTAGAAGGGGGTCCTTATAATTCACCCCTCCACTTT
CASSLEGGPYNSPLHF
>20|TRBV4-1|TRBJ1-2|-|TRBD1
TGCGCCAGCAGCCAAGGGTTTTTTAAAACAGGGGGCCCCACCATCTATGGCTACACCTTC
CASSQGFFKTGGPTIYGYTF
>13|TRBV9|TRBJ1-1|-|-
TGTGCCAGCAGCGTAGGAGTGGACACTGAAGCTTTCTTT
CASSVGVDTEAFF
>13|TRBV6-6|TRBJ2-1|-|-
TGTGCCAGCAGTTTTCCGACTCTTAATGAGCAGTTCTTC
CASSFPTLNEQFF
>15|TRBV7-9|TRBJ2-1|once|TRBD2
TGTGCCAGCAGCTTAGCTGGACTAGGCTACAATGAGCAGTTCTTC
CASSLAGLGYNEQFF
>15|TRBV5-1|TRBJ2-3|-|-
TGCGCCAGCAGCTTGGCGCGGGACTTTACGGATACGCAGTATTTT
CASSLARDFTDTQYF
>15|TRBV11-2|TRBJ2-3|-|-
TGTGCCAGCAGCTTAGTAGCTGTACCCACAGATACGCAGTATTTT
CASSLVAVPTDTQYF
>15|TRBV2|TRBJ2-4|-|TRBD2
TGTGCCAGCAGAGGACTAGCGGGAGGTCAAAACATTCAGTACTTC
CASRGLAGGQNIQYF
>15|TRBV6-5|TRBJ2-7|-|TRBD1
TGTGCCAGCAGTCCCCGGACAGGGAATTTGTACGAGCAGTACTTC
CASSPRTGNLYEQYF
>17|TRBV14|TRBJ1-1|-|-
TGTGCCAGCAGCCAAGGAATGCGGGGGGGCGTAGTAAGTGAAGCTTTCTTT
CASSQGMRGGVVSEAFF
>14|TRBV5-1|TRBJ2-6|-|TRBD1
TGCGCCAGCAGCCCAGGGACAGGGAGCAACGTCCTGACTTTC
CASSPGTGSNVLTF
>16|TRBV15|TRBJ1-4|few|-
TGTGCCACCAGCAGACCCTCGGCAGGGATATACGAAAAACTGTTTTTT
CATSRPSAGIYEKLFF
>13|TRBV27|TRBJ2-7|-|-
TGTGCCAGCAGTTTAAAACAGAACTACGAGCAGTACTTC
CASSLKQNYEQYF
>13|TRBV12-3/TRBV12-4|TRBJ2-2|-|-
TGTGCCAGCAATAGCGTACTCACCGGGGAGCTGTTTTTT
CASNSVLTGELFF
>16|TRBV16|TRBJ1-2|-|TRBD1
TGTGCCAGCAGCCCGCAATATAACAGGGGGAAGTTTGGCTACACCTTC
CASSPQYNRGKFGYTF
>15|TRBV9|TRBJ2-7|-|-
TGTGCCAGCAGTCGCCAGTCCCAGGGCTCCTACGAGCAGTACTTC
CASSRQSQGSYEQYF
>19|TRBV6-2/TRBV6-3|TRBJ2-2|-|TRBD2
TGTGCCAGCAGTTGGGGACTGGGCGGGAGCATTACCAACACCGGGGAGCTGTTTTTT
CASSWGLGGSITNTGELFF
>17|TRBV5-4|TRBJ1-6|-|-
TGTGCCAGCAGCCTAACACCCGGGACATCCTATAATTCACCCCTCCACTTT
CASSLTPGTSYNSPLHF
>15|TRBV9|TRBJ1-4|-|TRBD1
TGTGCCAGCAGCCCAGCCGGGACAGGGGGTGAAAAACTGTTTTTT
CASSPAGTGGEKLFF
>13|TRBV7-8|TRBJ1-2|once|TRBD1
TGTGCCAGCAGCCAGGGGGTGGACTATGGCTACACCTTC
CASSQGVDYGYTF
>16|TRBV28|TRBJ1-5|-|-
TGTGCCAGCAGTCGCAACCCCACAGGGCCGGGTCAGCCCCAGCATTTT
CASSRNPTGPGQPQHF
>17|TRBV7-9|TRBJ2-1|-|-
TGTGCCAGCAGCGCTATGGAGGGGGAGGGGCCCTACAATGAGCAGTTCTTC
CASSAMEGEGPYNEQFF
>17|TRBV4-1|TRBJ1-3|-|TRBD1
TGCGCCAGCAGCCGGGACAGGGGCGCTCTCTCTGGAAACACCATATATTTT
CASSRDRGALSGNTIYF
>15|TRBV28|TRBJ2-6|once|TRBD1
TGTGCCAGCAGGACAGGGGGAATAGGGGCCAACGTCCTGACTTTC
CASRTGGIGANVLTF
>15|TRBV5-5|TRBJ2-6|once|-
TGTGCCAGCAGCTCCGGGGGCTCTGGGGCCAACGTCCTGACTTTC
CASSSGGSGANVLTF
>15|TRBV5-1|TRBJ1-2|-|TRBD1
TGCGCCAGCAGCGCGGGACAGAGGGCACCCTATGGCTACACCTTC
CASSAGQRAPYGYTF
>14|TRBV2|TRBJ2-1|-|TRBD2
TGTGCCAGCAACTTTCCGGGGGGGCTTAATGAGCAGTTCTTC
CASNFPGGLNEQFF
>11|TRBV30|TRBJ2-7|few|TRBD2
TGTGCCTGGTGGAATACGGGGGGGCAGTACTTC
CAWWNTGGQYF
>17|TRBV9|TRBJ2-1|-|TRBD2
TGTGCCAGCAGCGTAGGGGCAAGCGGGAGCTCAGGTAATGAGCAGTTCTTC
CASSVGASGSSGNEQFF
>14|TRBV11-3|TRBJ2-2|-|-
TGTGCCAGCAGCCGTCGTCTGGGCGCCGGGGAGCTGTTTTTT
CASSRRLGAGELFF
>16|TRBV5-1|TRBJ2-7|few|TRBD1
TGCGCCAGCAGCGATGGACAGGGGGCAAGCGGATACGAGCAGTACTTC
CASSDGQGASGYEQYF
>13|TRBV12-3/TRBV12-4|TRBJ2-1|-|TRBD2
TGTGCCAGCAGCCGGGGACTAGCGACTGAGCAGTTCTTC
CASSRGLATEQFF
>14|TRBV19|TRBJ1-2|-|-
TGTGCCAGTAGAGTTCAAATGGGGGCAGCTGGCTACACCTTC
CASRVQMGAAGYTF
>16|TRBV7-8|TRBJ2-3|-|TRBD2
TGTGCCAGCCATAAAAGCGGGAGGTCGGGAACAGATACGCAGTATTTT
CASHKSGRSGTDTQYF
>10|TRBV20-1|TRBJ1-1|-|-
TGCAGTGCTACCTCCACTGAAGCTTTCTTT
CSATSTEAFF
>15|TRBV24-1|TRBJ2-2|-|TRBD2
TGTGCCACCATGGGACTAGCGGGAGGGCCCGGGGAGCTGTTTTTT
CATMGLAGGPGELFF
>15|TRBV7-9|TRBJ2-1|many|-
TGTGCCAGCTCGCTGACGGAGGTCTGGGGGGATGAGCAGTTCTTC
CASSLTEVWGDEQFF
>16|TRBV9|TRBJ1-4|-|-
TGTGCCAGCAGCGTAGCTTACGGACAGAGTAATGAAAAACTGTTTTTT
CASSVAYGQSNEKLFF
>18|TRBV19|TRBJ2-5|-|TRBD1
TGTGCCAGTAGGGGGGGACCGGGACAGGGCTCGAACCAAGAGACCCAGTACTTC
CASRGGPGQGSNQETQYF
>17|TRBV9|TRBJ1-4|-|-
TGTGCCAGCAGCCCATACTCGGGAGCGCCTTTTAATGAAAAACTGTTTTTT
CASSPYSGAPFNEKLFF